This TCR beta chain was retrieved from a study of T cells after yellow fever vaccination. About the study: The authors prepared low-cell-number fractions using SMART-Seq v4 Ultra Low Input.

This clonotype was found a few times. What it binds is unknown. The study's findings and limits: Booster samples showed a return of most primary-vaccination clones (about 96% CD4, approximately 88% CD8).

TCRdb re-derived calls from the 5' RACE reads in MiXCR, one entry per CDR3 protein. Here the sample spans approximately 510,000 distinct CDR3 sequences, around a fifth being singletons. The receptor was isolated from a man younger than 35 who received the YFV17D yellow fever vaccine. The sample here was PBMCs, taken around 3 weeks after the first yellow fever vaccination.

The CDR3 spells CASSQEGAGFYEQYF. The CDR3 DNA is TGCGCCAGCAGCCAAGAGGGGGCCGGCTTCTACGAGCAGTACTTC. The rearrangement uses TRBV4-3 and TRBJ2-7; tentative D call: TRBD1 (6 bases). The CDR3 has 15 amino acids. CDR1 and CDR2 (germline): LGHNA, YSLEER. Trimming pared 0 bases from V and 3 bases from J, leaving 12 bases between.